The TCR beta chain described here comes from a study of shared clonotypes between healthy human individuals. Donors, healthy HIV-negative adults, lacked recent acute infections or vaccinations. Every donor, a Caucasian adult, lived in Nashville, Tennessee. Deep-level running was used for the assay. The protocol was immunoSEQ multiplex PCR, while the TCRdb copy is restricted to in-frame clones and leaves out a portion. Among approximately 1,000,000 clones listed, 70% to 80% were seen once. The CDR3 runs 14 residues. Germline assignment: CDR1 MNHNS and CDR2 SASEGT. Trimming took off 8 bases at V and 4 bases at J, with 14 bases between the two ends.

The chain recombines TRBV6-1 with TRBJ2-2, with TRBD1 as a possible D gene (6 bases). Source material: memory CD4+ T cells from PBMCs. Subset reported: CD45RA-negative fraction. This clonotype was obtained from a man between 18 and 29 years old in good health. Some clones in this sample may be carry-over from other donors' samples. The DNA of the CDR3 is TGTGCCAGCCGTCAACAGGGACGCACCGGGGAGCTGTTTTTT. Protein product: CASRQQGRTGELFF.